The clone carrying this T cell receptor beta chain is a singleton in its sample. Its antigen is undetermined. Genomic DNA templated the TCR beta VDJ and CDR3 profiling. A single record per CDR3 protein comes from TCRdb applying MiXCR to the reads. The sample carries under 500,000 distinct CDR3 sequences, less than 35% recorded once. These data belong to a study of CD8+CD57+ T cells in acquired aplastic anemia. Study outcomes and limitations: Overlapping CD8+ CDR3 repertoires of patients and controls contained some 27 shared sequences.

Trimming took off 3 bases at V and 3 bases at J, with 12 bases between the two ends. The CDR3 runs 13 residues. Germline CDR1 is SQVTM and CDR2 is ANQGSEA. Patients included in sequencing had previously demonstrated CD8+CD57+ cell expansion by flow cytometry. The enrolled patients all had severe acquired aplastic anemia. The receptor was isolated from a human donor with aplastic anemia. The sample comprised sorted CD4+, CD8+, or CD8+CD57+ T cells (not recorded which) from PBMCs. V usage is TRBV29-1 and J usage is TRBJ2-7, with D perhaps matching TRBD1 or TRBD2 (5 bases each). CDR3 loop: CSVEGVGDYEQYF. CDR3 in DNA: TGCAGCGTTGAGGGCGTGGGGGACTACGAGCAGTACTTC.